The present entry profiles one T cell receptor (beta chain) with its context. A far larger clone is one base from this, pointing to a likely read error. This record belongs to a study of shared clonotypes between healthy human individuals. The data were produced by immunoSEQ multiplex PCR, yet TCRdb's version contains in-frame clones alone and is incomplete. The repertoire includes about 600,000 clones, just over 75% of them detected once, and around 12% sits in the top ten. Trimming took 5 bases from V and 4 from J; bases not matched to a gene: 5. This CDR3 has 15 amino acids. The V gene's germline CDR1 is SGHTA and CDR2 FQGTGA.

The sequencing sample was made of PBMCs. This clonotype was sampled from a woman aged 40-49 years in good health. Some clones in this sample may be carry-over from other donors' samples. The gene calls are TRBV7-3 and TRBJ2-1; 10 nucleotides align to TRBD2. The CDR3 spells CASSAGTSEYNEQFF. CDR3 DNA sequence: TGTGCCAGCAGCGCCGGGACTAGCGAATACAATGAGCAGTTCTTC. The complete variable domain, with remaining parts taken from reference TRBV7-3 and TRBJ2-1, reads GAGVSQTPSNKVTEKGKYVELRCDPISGHTALYWYRQSLGQGPEFLIYFQGTGAADDSGLPNDRFFAVRPEGSVSTLKIQRTERGDSAVYLCASSAGTSEYNEQFFGPGTRLTVL.